This entry lists 16 T cell receptor beta chains sequenced from one sample in a study of a mutant IDH1 vaccine in newly diagnosed glioma. The repertoire was sequenced with immunoSEQ multiplex PCR; TCRdb's copy has only in-frame clones and lacks some. The top ten clones hold 4.5% to 5.5% of a sample with about 88,000 clones, roughly 87% of them seen once. Time point described: baseline, week 1 (first vaccination visit). This sample's treatment: pre-vaccination baseline after standard-of-care therapy. This material consisted of PBMCs, taken from a glioma patient treated with radiotherapy, temozolomide or both. These receptors were obtained from a man in his forties or fifties with glioma. Some clones in this sample may be carry-over from other donors' samples.

V is TRBV30 and J is TRBJ2-5; D call uncertain. V was cut by 3 bases and J by 3 bases, with 8 bases left in between. CDR3 length: 12 amino acids. The germline CDR1 and CDR2 sequences are GTSNPN and SVGIG (reference sequence). CDR3 nucleotide sequence: TGTGCCTGGAGCCTACGGAAAGAGACCCAGTACTTC. This encodes CAWSLRKETQYF.

The J gene is TRBJ1-4, the V gene TRBV5-1; D not certain. V lost 4 bases and J 4 bases, leaving 8 bases between the germline ends. Looked up from germline, CDR1 is SGHRS and CDR2 is YFSETQ. This CDR3 is built from 13 residues. CDR3 sequence reads: CASSPGSNEKLFF. As DNA, the CDR3 is TGCGCCAGCAGCCCCGGGAGTAATGAAAAACTGTTTTTT.

The rearrangement links TRBV27 to TRBJ1-5, with a possible D match to TRBD1 (5 bases). This CDR3 comprises 19 residues. The germline gives CDR1 MNHEY, CDR2 SMNVEV (reference sequence). V lost 1 base to trimming and J lost 2 bases, with 21 bases between them. CDR3 DNA sequence: TGTGCCAGCAGTTTATGGTGCGATGTTCGGGACGGCTGCAATCAGCCCCAGCATTTT. The encoded protein is CASSLWCDVRDGCNQPQHF.

This clone showed up just a few times. The V call is TRBV7-6, the J call TRBJ2-5; the match to TRBD1 covers 9 bases. The germline V gene encodes CDR1 SGHVS and CDR2 FNYEAQ. The J segment lost 4 bases and the V segment lost 4 bases, leaving 10 bases of the junction unmatched. The CDR3 totals 16 residues. CDR3 sequence (DNA): TGTGCCAGCAGCTCCGTCCCGGACAGGGGCAGAGAGACCCAGTACTTC. Encoded protein: CASSSVPDRGRETQYF.

V and J are TRBV2 and TRBJ1-6; 7 bases map to TRBD1. The CDR3 runs 17 residues. Unmatched junction bases numbered 13, after V lost 2 bases and J lost 9 bases. Germline loops: CDR1 SNHLY, CDR2 FYNNEI. CDR3 amino acids: CASSEPGQTAWGSPLHF. DNA for the CDR3: TGTGCCAGCAGTGAACCGGGACAGACGGCGTGGGGTTCACCCCTCCACTTT.

The V gene is TRBV20-1, the J gene TRBJ2-5; perhaps TRBD1 as D (5 bases). The CDR3 is 11 residues long. V lost 6 bases to trimming and J lost 2 bases, with 7 bases between them. Germline V lookup: CDR1 DFQATT, CDR2 SNEGSKA (reference sequence). The CDR3 DNA reads TGCAGTGCCCGACAGCAAGAGACCCAGTACTTC. It yields the protein CSARQQETQYF.

The chain links TRBV7-2 to TRBJ1-2, with TRBD1 matching over 10 bases. CDR1 and CDR2 (germline): SGHTA, FQGNSA. The CDR3 is 17 residues long. V gave up 2 bases and J gave up 8 bases; unmatched junction bases: 14. CDR3 nucleotide sequence: TGTGCCAGCAGCTTATCAGCGTCCACAGGACAGGGGGGGGGCTACACCTTC. Protein sequence: CASSLSASTGQGGGYTF.

By sample share, this clone is medium-sized. The chain links TRBV7-2 to TRBJ2-7, with a possible D match to TRBD1 (5 bases). Trimming took off 2 bases at V and 0 bases at J, with 8 bases between the two ends. This CDR3 spans 14 amino acids. Germline CDR1 reads SGHTA; CDR2 reads FQGNSA. In DNA form, the CDR3 reads TGTGCCAGCAGCTTATCAGGGTTCTCCTACGAGCAGTACTTC. It codes for CASSLSGFSYEQYF.

The chain has TRBV18 and TRBJ2-3; 7 bases map to TRBD1. CDR3 length: 15 residues. Germline CDR1 KGHSH, CDR2 LQKENI. The V segment lost 1 base and the J segment 1 base; nucleotides outside the gene matches: 2. The CDR3 nucleotides are TGTGCCAGCTCACCACTGGGACAGCGCACAGATACGCAGTATTTT. This sequence encodes CASSPLGQRTDTQYF.

This clone occurred a few times. The genes are TRBV2 and TRBJ2-5; D unclear. Germline loops: CDR1 SNHLY, CDR2 FYNNEI. The CDR3 contains 8 residues. CDR3 in DNA: TGTGCTGAGGAGACCCAGTACTTC. Translation gives CAEETQYF.

This clone was detected a few times. The chain employs TRBV27 and TRBJ1-2; 10 nucleotides align to TRBD1. The germline gives CDR1 MNHEY, CDR2 SMNVEV (reference sequence). After removal of 6 bases from V and 4 bases from J, the junction contained 2 bases not matched to a gene. The length of the CDR3 is 13 residues. Here the CDR3 DNA reads TGTGCCAGCAGCGGGGACAGGGGCTATGGCTACACCTTC. It translates to CASSGDRGYGYTF.

The rearrangement links TRBV5-6 to TRBJ2-1; D might be TRBD1 or TRBD2, each matching 5 bases. The V gene's germline CDR1 is SGHDT and CDR2 YYEEEE. The CDR3 is 16 amino acids. The V and J ends lost 0 bases and 1 base respectively, with 11 bases between them. This CDR3 is CASSLAGTPSYNEQFF. The CDR3 DNA sequence: TGTGCCAGCAGCTTGGCCGGGACCCCTTCCTACAATGAGCAGTTCTTC.

This clone was detected once. This chain joins TRBV9 and TRBJ2-2; 10 positions match TRBD2. V lost 5 bases to trimming and J lost 7 bases; unmatched junction nucleotides: 5. Germline V gene sequence: CDR1 SGDLS, CDR2 YYNGEE. The CDR3 is made up of 14 amino acids. The CDR3, as DNA: TGTGCCAGCAGTACTAGCGGGGTAGGCGGGGAGCTGTTTTTT. It specifies CASSTSGVGGELFF.

This clone was recorded once. The J gene is TRBJ1-1, the V gene TRBV6-6, with D perhaps TRBD1 (5 bases). The CDR3 length is 14 residues. V shed 0 bases and J shed 6 bases, with 11 bases lying between them. The germline V gene has CDR1 MNHNY and CDR2 SVGAGI (reference sequence). The CDR3 region is CASSYSTGRAEAFF. CDR3 coding DNA: TGTGCCAGCAGTTACTCAACGGGGCGGGCTGAAGCTTTCTTT.

The rearrangement links TRBV29-1 to TRBJ2-7; 10 nucleotides match TRBD2. CDR1 and CDR2 from the germline V gene are SQVTM and ANQGSEA. This CDR3 is built from 13 residues. In DNA, the CDR3 is TGCGCTGTAGCGGGGGGCTCTTCTTACGAGCAGTACTTC. This translates into CAVAGGSSYEQYF.

This clone was counted between two and nine times. This rearrangement joins TRBV13 to TRBJ2-7, with D possibly being TRBD2 (6 bases). The length of the CDR3 is 13 residues. V lost 5 bases and J lost 6, with 14 bases in between. Germline V gene lookup returns CDR1 PRHDT and CDR2 FYEKMQ (reference sequence). CDR3 sequence: CASSLSGGAEQYF. The CDR3 DNA follows: TGTGCCAGCAGCCTCTCTGGCGGGGCCGAGCAGTACTTC. The variable domain in full, completed from reference TRBV13 and TRBJ2-7, reads AAGVIQSPRHLIKEKRETATLKCYPIPRHDTVYWYQQGPGQDPQFLISFYEKMQSDKGSIPDRFSAQQFSDYHSELNMSSLELGDSALYFCASSLSGGAEQYFGPGTRLTVT.